The present T cell receptor (beta chain) was sequenced within a study of OX40 agonist ivuxolimab in advanced cancers. Profiling relied on immunoSEQ multiplex PCR, and the TCRdb table lists in-frame clones only, not all of them. The table has tens of thousands of clones, around nine tenths seen once; the top ten hold 0.61%. The germline V gene encodes CDR1 SGHRS and CDR2 YFSETQ. This CDR3 is built from 16 residues. V lost 0 bases to trimming and J lost 7 bases; unmatched junction nucleotides: 8. The material was CD4+ or CD8+ T cells sorted from blood, obtained in a trial of the OX40 agonist ivuxolimab. The chain employs TRBV5-1 and TRBJ2-1, with 9 bases identical to TRBD1. The TCR originated in an adult with an advanced solid tumor such as melanoma, head and neck, liver or kidney cancer. CDR3 sequence reads: CASSLAGTGIANEQFF. The CDR3 nucleotides read TGCGCCAGCAGCTTGGCTGGGACAGGGATCGCGAATGAGCAGTTCTTC.